This T cell receptor beta chain originates from a study of Tregs in tolerant kidney transplant recipients. Study-wide findings and caveats: The most relevant donor-specific Treg TCRbeta repertoire apparently came from expansion with activated donor B cells. For some patients, primers changed over time, blocking nucleotide-level comparison.

Trimming pared 0 bases from V and 9 bases from J, leaving 4 bases between. This CDR3 contains 11 residues. Germline V gene lookup returns CDR1 MNHNS and CDR2 SASEGT. A remark on this clone: Its specificity is not known.

The nonmyeloablative bone marrow transplants came from related graft donors, with transient mixed chimerism. The assay was immunoSEQ multiplex PCR, and TCRdb's table has in-frame clones only and misses some. Here the sample spans 95,000 or so clones, 80% to 95% being singletons. V is TRBV6-1 and J is TRBJ2-3; no clear D gene. The sample here was CD4+ T cells from blood (PBMCs), taken 12 months after the transplant. The sequence was obtained from a human patient who received a combined kidney and bone marrow transplant. These T cells may partly come from the graft donor. The chain's CDR3 is CASSEALTQYF. The CDR3 bases are TGTGCCAGCAGTGAAGCACTAACGCAGTATTTT.